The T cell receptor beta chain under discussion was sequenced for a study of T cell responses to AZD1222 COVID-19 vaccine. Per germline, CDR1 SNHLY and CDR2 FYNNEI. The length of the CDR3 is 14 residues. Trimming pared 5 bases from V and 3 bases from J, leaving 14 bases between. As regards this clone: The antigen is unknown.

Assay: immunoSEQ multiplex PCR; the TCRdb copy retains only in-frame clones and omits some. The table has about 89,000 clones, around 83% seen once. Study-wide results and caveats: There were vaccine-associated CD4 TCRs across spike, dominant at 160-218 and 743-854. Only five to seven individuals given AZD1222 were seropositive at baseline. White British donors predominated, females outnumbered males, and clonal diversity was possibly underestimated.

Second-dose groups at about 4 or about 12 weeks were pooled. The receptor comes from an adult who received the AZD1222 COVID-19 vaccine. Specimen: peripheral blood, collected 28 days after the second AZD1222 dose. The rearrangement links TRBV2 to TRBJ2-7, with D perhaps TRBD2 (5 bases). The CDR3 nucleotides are TGTGCCAGCAGTTCCGGGCTCCGGGGCTACGAGCAGTACTTC. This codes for CASSSGLRGYEQYF.